The 27 T cell receptor beta chains reported below all come from one sample, sequenced in a study of T cell clonality in common variable immunodeficiency. Assay: immunoSEQ multiplex PCR; the TCRdb copy retains only in-frame clones and omits some. Altogether 35,000 to 50,000 clones were found in the sample, and no singletons occur. Specimen: peripheral blood mononuclear cells. These receptors all stem from a person aged 18 to 75 in good health.

This clone was found many times. The read terminates 3 residues before the CDR3 end, so the remaining end is supplied by the germline J gene. This chain connects TRBV9 to TRBJ2-2, with no clear D. The V gene's germline CDR1 is SGDLS and CDR2 YYNGEE. Trimming pared 0 bases from V and 3 bases from J, leaving 15 bases between. This CDR3 spans 17 amino acids. The CDR3 protein is CASSVALLRSDTGELFF. The DNA read from the CDR3 is TGTGCCAGCAGCGTAGCTCTTCTCCGATCGGACACCGGGGAG.

At least ten counts were recorded for this clone. The read terminates 3 residues before the CDR3 end, so the remaining end is supplied by the germline J gene. V is TRBV20-1 and J is TRBJ1-2; 7 bases line up with TRBD1. CDR1 is DFQATT and CDR2 is SNEGSKA in the germline V gene (reference sequence). The CDR3 is 14 residues long. Trimming took 0 bases from V and 6 from J; bases not matched to a gene: 7. The CDR3 bases that were read are TGCAGTGCTAGAGATAGGCTAGGACAGGATGGC. This gives the protein CSARDRLGQDG. The full CDR3 sequence reads CSARDRLGQDGYTF.

This clone was seen many times. The read terminates 3 residues before the CDR3 end, so the remaining end is supplied by the germline J gene. The rearrangement links TRBV7-3 to TRBJ2-3; TRBD1 agrees at 7 bases. The CDR3 loop spans 18 amino acids. V was pared by 6 bases and J by 3 bases, with 18 bases of the junction left unmatched. Germline CDR1 and CDR2: SGHTA and FQGTGA. The CDR3 loop reads CASSLTGAPGGGTDTQYF. The CDR3 bases that were read are TGTGCCAGCAGTCTCACAGGGGCCCCAGGCGGAGGAACAGATACG. Based on the CDR3 plus reference TRBV7-3 and TRBJ2-3, the full variable domain is GAGVSQTPSNKVTEKGKYVELRCDPISGHTALYWYRQSLGQGPEFLIYFQGTGAADDSGLPNDRFFAVRPEGSVSTLKIQRTERGDSAVYLCASSLTGAPGGGTDTQYFGPGTRLTVL.

This clone was picked up many times. The CDR3 end falls 3 residues outside the read, so it is completed with the germline J gene. V is TRBV6-2 or TRBV6-3 and J is TRBJ1-1; tentatively, D is TRBD1 (6 bases). The germline V gene has CDR1 MNHEY and CDR2 SVGEGT. With 3 bases removed from V and 4 bases from J, the gap between germline ends came to 18 bases. The CDR3 sequence is 16 residues long. The CDR3 region is CASSYLPQGFGTEAFF. The DNA read from the CDR3 is TGTGCCAGCAGTTATCTTCCACAGGGTTTTGGCACTGAA.

In its sample, this clone was seen many times. The read terminates 3 residues ahead of where the CDR3 ends, so the germline J gene completes it. J is TRBJ2-3 and V is TRBV20-1; tentative D call: TRBD1 (5 bases). The CDR3 sequence is 12 residues long. Germline lookup yields CDR1 DFQATT and CDR2 SNEGSKA (reference sequence). Trimming left V 6 bases short and J 4 bases short, with 11 bases between. The sequenced CDR3 bases are TGCAGTGCCCCCCCAGGGTCAGATACG. Its translation is CSAPPGSDT. From start to end, the CDR3 is CSAPPGSDTQYF.

This clone was counted ten times or more. The read comes to an end 3 residues before the CDR3 does, leaving the germline J gene to fill in the end. The V gene is TRBV5-4, the J gene TRBJ1-1, with D uncertain. The germline V gene has CDR1 SGHNT and CDR2 YYREEE (reference sequence). The CDR3 consists of 13 residues. The V end lost 5 bases, the J end lost 5 bases, and 13 bases lay between the germline ends. The CDR3 DNA, read in part, is TGTGCCAGCAGTGGCCGTGCGGGGACTGAA. It codes for CASSGRAGTE. The full CDR3 sequence reads CASSGRAGTEAFF.

This clone has at least ten counts. The read terminates 3 residues ahead of where the CDR3 ends, so the germline J gene completes it. The J gene is TRBJ1-1, the V gene TRBV29-1; no reliable D call. CDR3 size: 13 residues. The germline CDR1 and CDR2 sequences are SQVTM and ANQGSEA. The germline V and J ends were trimmed by 7 bases and 0 bases, with 12 bases remaining between them. The CDR3 bases that were read are TGCAGCGCCGAGCGAGAAATGAACACTGAA. Protein sequence: CSAEREMNTE. The full CDR3 reads CSAEREMNTEAFF.

At least ten counts were recorded for this clone. The sequenced part of the CDR3 DNA is TGTGCCAGCAGTGACAGGGGCGAAACAGATACG. It translates to CASSDRGETDT. The full CDR3 protein is CASSDRGETDTQYF. J is TRBJ2-3 and V is TRBV6-4, with a tentative D call TRBD1 (5 bases). The CDR3 goes on 3 residues after the read ends, and that part is filled in from the germline J gene. Germline V CDR1 and CDR2: MRHNA, SNTAGT. Trimming removed 2 bases from V and 3 bases from J, with 9 bases in between. This CDR3 is built from 14 residues.

This clone was observed at least ten times. CDR3 in amino acids: CASRQPGQALGYTF. The CDR3 DNA, read in part, is TGCGCCAGCAGACAACCGGGACAGGCCCTAGGC. This chain uses TRBV4-1 with TRBJ1-2; 8 bases are shared with TRBD1. The read falls 3 residues short of the CDR3 end, and the missing part is taken from the germline J gene. The CDR3 runs 14 residues. CDR1 is MGHRA, CDR2 YSYEKL, per germline.

Ten or more counts support this clone. The read gets to within 3 residues of the CDR3 end, and the germline J gene fills in the rest. This sequence joins TRBV11-3 and TRBJ2-5; TRBD1 might be the D (7 bases). Germline CDR1 and CDR2: SGHNT and YENEEA. The germline V and J ends were trimmed by 6 bases and 5 bases, with 10 bases remaining between them. The CDR3 loop spans 12 amino acids. The CDR3 is CASSSGGETQYF. The sequenced CDR3 bases are TGTGCCAGCAGTTCAGGGGGGGAGACC.

This clone has a count of ten or more. The sequence runs out 3 residues before the end of the CDR3; the remainder is reconstructed from the germline J gene. The chain joins TRBV5-1 to TRBJ1-1, with D hard to call. The CDR3 has 13 residues. The V end lost 1 base, the J end lost 1 base, and 5 bases lay between the germline ends. Per the germline V gene, CDR1 is SGHRS and CDR2 is YFSETQ. CDR3 bases read: TGCGCCAGCAGCTTGTGGGCGAACACTGAA. It specifies CASSLWANTE. The full CDR3 reads CASSLWANTEAFF.

This clone was detected ten times or more. CDR3 loop: CASSQDLRGSTDTQYF. CDR3 DNA, as far as it was read: TGTGCCAGCAGCCAAGATCTTCGGGGGAGCACAGATACG. The chain joins TRBV3-1 (or the pseudogene TRBV3-2) to TRBJ2-3; D might be TRBD2 (6 bases). The CDR3 end is not reached by the read, which stops 3 residues before it; the germline J gene fills it in. Germline V lookup: CDR1 LGHDT, CDR2 YNNKEL (reference sequence). Trimming shortened V by 0 bases and J by 0 bases, and 10 bases separated the two germline ends. CDR3 size: 16 residues.

This clone came up many times. With the read ending 3 residues before the CDR3 end, the germline J gene is used to fill in that end. The chain joins TRBV12-3 or TRBV12-4 to TRBJ2-6, with D uncertain. The CDR3 spans 13 residues. V was cut by 6 bases and J by 4 bases, with 7 bases left in between. CDR3 region: CASSLGGANVLTF. Incomplete CDR3 DNA: TGTGCCAGCAGCCTCGGGGGGGCCAACGTC.

This clone was detected ten times or more. The part of the CDR3 DNA that was read is TGTGCCAGCAGATCGCGGGACAATTACAATGAG. It is translated as CASRSRDNYNE. The CDR3, in full, reads CASRSRDNYNEQFF. The V call is TRBV6-2 or TRBV6-3, the J call TRBJ2-1, with D tentatively TRBD1 or TRBD2 (6 bases each). The read gets to within 3 residues of the CDR3 end, and the germline J gene fills in the rest. The CDR3 loop spans 14 amino acids. The V end was cut by 6 bases, the J end by 4 bases, with 13 bases between. Germline loops: CDR1 MNHEY, CDR2 SVGEGT.

The sample holds many counts of this clone. The read falls 3 residues short of the CDR3 end, and the missing part is taken from the germline J gene. This specimen includes other DNA sequences encoding the same CDR3. The J gene is TRBJ1-1, the V gene TRBV7-8; D unresolved. The germline V and J ends were trimmed by 5 bases and 1 base, with 8 bases remaining between them. This CDR3 spans 13 amino acids. Looked up from germline, CDR1 is SGHVS and CDR2 is FQNEAQ. This chain's CDR3 is CASSLGQNTEAFF. The CDR3 DNA, read in part, is TGTGCCAGCAGCCTTGGCCAGAACACTGAA.

This clone was seen repeatedly, ten times or more. The read stops 3 residues short of the end of the CDR3; the missing end is completed from the germline J gene. The rearrangement links TRBV6-1 to TRBJ2-7, with 11 bases identical to TRBD1. Germline CDR1 is MNHNS and CDR2 is SASEGT. The CDR3 consists of 15 residues. The V gene end was trimmed by 2 bases and the J gene end by 3 bases; junction bases not matched to a gene: 3. CDR3 DNA, as far as it was read: TGTGCCAGCAGTGAACCGGGACAGGGGGACTACGAG. This gives the protein CASSEPGQGDYE. The CDR3 reads in full as CASSEPGQGDYEQYF.

This clone was counted many times. CDR3: CASSAGVGSYNEQFF. The DNA read from the CDR3 is TGTGCCAGCAGTGCGGGTGTTGGCTCCTACAATGAG. The chain combines TRBV6-1 with TRBJ2-1; the D is unclear. The read is 3 residues too short to cover the CDR3 end, so that end is filled in from the germline J gene. Germline CDR1 reads MNHNS; CDR2 reads SASEGT. The CDR3 consists of 15 residues. Trimming pared 4 bases from V and 0 bases from J, leaving 10 bases between.

This clone was seen ten or more times. The read finishes 3 residues shy of the CDR3 end, and the germline J gene is used to complete it. The chain employs TRBV5-6 and TRBJ1-1, with D perhaps matching TRBD1 (6 bases). CDR1 and CDR2 (germline): SGHDT, YYEEEE. V was clipped by 2 bases and J by 6 bases, with 17 bases between them. The CDR3 totals 15 residues. The sequenced part of the CDR3 DNA is TGTGCCAGCAGCTTAAAGTACAGGGAAGTCCCTGAA. Protein: CASSLKYREVPE. The entire CDR3 reads CASSLKYREVPEAFF.

This clone was picked up many times. The read ends 3 residues shy of where the CDR3 ends; the end is completed using the germline J gene. The chain combines TRBV20-1 with TRBJ1-5; D remains ambiguous. Trimming took 2 bases from V and 4 from J, leaving 9 bases between them. Germline assignment: CDR1 DFQATT and CDR2 SNEGSKA (reference sequence). The CDR3 totals 13 residues. This chain's CDR3 is CSARTVQNQPQHF. Partial CDR3 DNA: TGCAGTGCTAGAACGGTACAGAATCAGCCC.

This clone has ten or more counts. The read ends 3 residues early relative to the CDR3; the germline J gene fills the gap. This chain connects TRBV9 to TRBJ2-5; D remains unclear. V shed 4 bases and J shed 5 bases, with 12 bases lying between them. Germline-derived CDR1 and CDR2 are SGDLS and YYNGEE. This CDR3 comprises 13 residues. The CDR3 spells CASSPETPETQYF. The part of the CDR3 DNA that was read is TGTGCCAGCAGCCCGGAGACACCGGAGACC. The whole variable domain, remainder taken from reference TRBV9 and TRBJ2-5, is DSGVTQTPKHLITATGQRVTLRCSPRSGDLSVYWYQQSLDQGLQFLIQYYNGEERAKGNILERFSAQQFPDLHSELNLSSLELGDSALYFCASSPETPETQYFGPGTRLLVL.

The table lists this clone with many counts. From the germline J gene comes the end of the CDR3, since the read stops 3 residues before it. The chain is built from TRBV5-8 and TRBJ1-1; 7 nucleotides agree with TRBD1. With 4 bases clipped from V and 0 bases from J, the junction kept 3 bases outside the gene matches. Germline CDR1 is SGHTS and CDR2 is YDEGEE. This CDR3 region has 14 residues. CDR3 DNA, as far as it was read: TGTGCCAGCAGCCGGGGACAGATGAACACTGAA. This codes for CASSRGQMNTE. In full, the CDR3 reads CASSRGQMNTEAFF.

This clone was seen a few times. The CDR3 end falls 3 residues outside the read, so it is completed with the germline J gene. This chain links TRBV5-8 with TRBJ2-7; 12 bases agree with TRBD1. Germline V lookup: CDR1 SGHTS, CDR2 YDEGEE. This CDR3 is 15 amino acids long. The trim removed 1 base at V and 5 bases at J, leaving 4 bases unmatched. The sequenced CDR3 bases are TGTGCCAGCAGCTTGTCGGGACAGGGGGCTGACGAG. As protein: CASSLSGQGADE. The full CDR3 protein is CASSLSGQGADEQYF.

This clone was detected many times. The read halts 3 residues ahead of the CDR3 end, with the missing end drawn from the germline J gene. This chain uses TRBV7-6 with TRBJ2-1; 9 nucleotides match TRBD2. Germline V lookup: CDR1 SGHVS, CDR2 FNYEAQ. The V gene end was trimmed by 1 base and the J gene end by 3 bases; junction bases not matched to a gene: 4. CDR3 length equals 16 residues. The covered CDR3 bases are TGTGCCAGCAGCTTAGGCGGGGGGGCTTTCTACAATGAG. Amino acids: CASSLGGGAFYNE. The entire CDR3 reads CASSLGGGAFYNEQFF.

With respect to this clone: The read terminates 3 residues before the CDR3 end, so the remaining end is supplied by the germline J gene. The chain recombines TRBV19 with TRBJ1-5, with 7 bases matching TRBD1. The CDR3 is 15 amino acids. Trimming cost V 8 bases and J 4 bases; bases outside gene matches: 11. The germline gives CDR1 LNHDA, CDR2 SQIVND (reference sequence). CDR3 DNA, as far as it was read: TGTGCCAGTTCAGAGTGGGACAGCCTAAATCAGCCC. Its translation is CASSEWDSLNQP. The entire CDR3 reads CASSEWDSLNQPQHF.

There are many counts of this clone. The read halts 3 residues ahead of the CDR3 end, with the missing end drawn from the germline J gene. The chain employs TRBV13 and TRBJ2-5, with 11 bases that match TRBD1. J was trimmed by 5 bases and V by 2 bases; bases with no gene match: 10. Germline V gives CDR1 PRHDT, CDR2 FYEKMQ (reference sequence). CDR3 size: 17 residues. CDR3 sequence reads: CASSLLPDRGQGETQYF. The sequenced CDR3 bases are TGTGCCAGCAGCTTACTTCCGGACAGGGGGCAAGGGGAGACC.

This clone came up many times. The sequence runs out 3 residues before the end of the CDR3; the remainder is reconstructed from the germline J gene. This chain joins TRBV9 and TRBJ2-3; TRBD1 agrees at 9 bases. CDR3 length: 15 amino acids. Germline loops: CDR1 SGDLS, CDR2 YYNGEE. V dropped 4 bases and J dropped 5; count of bases not matched to a gene: 8. The sequenced CDR3 bases are TGTGCCAGCAGCCCTCGGACAGGGGCTGGAGATACG. Translated, it gives CASSPRTGAGDT. The full CDR3 protein is CASSPRTGAGDTQYF.

This clone was seen repeatedly, ten times or more. The read halts 3 residues ahead of the CDR3 end, with the missing end drawn from the germline J gene. This chain links TRBV4-2 with TRBJ1-6; 7 nucleotides line up with TRBD1. This CDR3 is 20 amino acids long. CDR1 is LGHNA and CDR2 is YNFKEQ in the germline V gene. Germline trimming cut 3 bases from V and 0 bases from J; bases unmatched to any gene: 14. CDR3 DNA, as far as it was read: TGTGCCAGCAGCCAGTCCCGGGACAGATTTCGCGGCTCCTATAATTCACCC. This encodes CASSQSRDRFRGSYNSP. The CDR3 reads in full as CASSQSRDRFRGSYNSPLHF.